A selection of T cell receptor beta chains follows, all from one sample in a study of blood T cell repertoires in COVID-19. Only in-frame clones appear in the TCRdb table, and some are missing; sequencing was by immunoSEQ multiplex PCR. The repertoire includes around 220,000 clones, 65% to 90% of them detected once, and roughly 5% sits in the top ten. Sequenced input: peripheral blood. These receptors all stem from a human donor in a cohort sampled during active COVID-19. Each CDR3 is given without its conserved first and last residue.

J gene: TRBJ2-7
V gene: TRBV28
CDR3 protein: ASTTPGQAYEQY

J gene: TRBJ2-5
V gene: TRBV7-2
CDR3 protein: ASSLVSGRGETQY

J gene: TRBJ1-5
V gene: TRBV3-1/TRBV3-2
CDR3 protein: ASSQAAGQGAVQPQH

J gene: TRBJ1-2
V gene: TRBV5-1
CDR3 protein: ASSWTGNYGYT

J gene: TRBJ1-1
V gene: TRBV18
CDR3 protein: ASSRTFPGQNTEAF

J gene: TRBJ2-3
V gene: TRBV28
CDR3 protein: ASSFLAGADTQY

J gene: TRBJ2-5
V gene: TRBV15
CDR3 protein: ATSRGGLAGGRQETQY

J gene: TRBJ1-2
V gene: TRBV4-3
CDR3 protein: ASSQVRDRAQDHGYT

J gene: TRBJ2-7
V gene: TRBV7-6
CDR3 protein: ASSPRTGSDEQY

J gene: TRBJ1-2
V gene: TRBV19
CDR3 protein: ASSIVSRGSNYGYT

J gene: TRBJ2-3
V gene: TRBV29-1
CDR3 protein: SVGREVTDTQY

J gene: TRBJ2-7
V gene: TRBV5-6
CDR3 protein: ASSLFGSGRVRSGEQY

J gene: TRBJ1-2
V gene: TRBV28
CDR3 protein: ASKVGLNYGYT

J gene: TRBJ2-4
V gene: TRBV6-6
CDR3 protein: ASSSNPGTRLMAQY

J gene: TRBJ1-6
V gene: TRBV18
CDR3 protein: ASSPARGNSPLH

J gene: TRBJ1-2
V gene: TRBV5-1
CDR3 protein: ASSLAGQGAGGYT

J gene: TRBJ1-2
V gene: TRBV9
CDR3 protein: ASSVGTGYGYT

J gene: TRBJ1-1
V gene: TRBV29-1
CDR3 protein: SAEGQPNTEAF

J gene: TRBJ1-6
V gene: TRBV3-1/TRBV3-2
CDR3 protein: ASSPLDKPLH

J gene: TRBJ2-7
V gene: TRBV5-1
CDR3 protein: ASSLQRGYSSYEQY

J gene: TRBJ1-2
V gene: TRBV7-3
CDR3 protein: ASSLRPRAQDREGYGYT

J gene: TRBJ1-1
V gene: TRBV7-9
CDR3 protein: ASSFTQGYTEAF

J gene: TRBJ1-3
V gene: TRBV7-2
CDR3 protein: ASSSKGGGSSGNTIY

J gene: TRBJ1-1
V gene: TRBV29-1
CDR3 protein: SVEAVGGTEAF

J gene: TRBJ1-1
V gene: TRBV5-1
CDR3 protein: ASSLAGFPEAF

J gene: TRBJ2-2
V gene: TRBV4-2
CDR3 protein: ASSMSTGVSAGELF

J gene: TRBJ1-4
V gene: TRBV6-5
CDR3 protein: ASAGGMNEKLF

J gene: TRBJ1-1
V gene: TRBV19
CDR3 protein: ASSIGTGVNTEAF

J gene: TRBJ1-1
V gene: TRBV2
CDR3 protein: ASSEAHLGTGVMNTEAF

J gene: TRBJ1-2
V gene: TRBV7-8
CDR3 protein: ASSLAVDRGTYGYT

J gene: TRBJ1-2
V gene: TRBV9
CDR3 protein: ASSLGQLSNYGYT

J gene: TRBJ2-7
V gene: TRBV5-1
CDR3 protein: ASSFGGVTYEQY

J gene: TRBJ2-2
V gene: TRBV9
CDR3 protein: ASSVGLGITGELF

J gene: TRBJ2-7
V gene: TRBV7-9
CDR3 protein: ASSSQAGGPHEQY

J gene: TRBJ1-1
V gene: TRBV4-3
CDR3 protein: ASSQESYYSTEAF

J gene: TRBJ1-6
V gene: TRBV7-2
CDR3 protein: ASSSEGQGNNSPLH

J gene: TRBJ1-5
V gene: TRBV7-2
CDR3 protein: ASSLARTGLSNQPQH

J gene: TRBJ1-1
V gene: TRBV28
CDR3 protein: ASVRTGNTEAF

J gene: TRBJ1-3
V gene: TRBV28
CDR3 protein: ASSLWGQGSGNTIY

J gene: TRBJ2-1
V gene: TRBV28
CDR3 protein: ASSGIAALYNEQF